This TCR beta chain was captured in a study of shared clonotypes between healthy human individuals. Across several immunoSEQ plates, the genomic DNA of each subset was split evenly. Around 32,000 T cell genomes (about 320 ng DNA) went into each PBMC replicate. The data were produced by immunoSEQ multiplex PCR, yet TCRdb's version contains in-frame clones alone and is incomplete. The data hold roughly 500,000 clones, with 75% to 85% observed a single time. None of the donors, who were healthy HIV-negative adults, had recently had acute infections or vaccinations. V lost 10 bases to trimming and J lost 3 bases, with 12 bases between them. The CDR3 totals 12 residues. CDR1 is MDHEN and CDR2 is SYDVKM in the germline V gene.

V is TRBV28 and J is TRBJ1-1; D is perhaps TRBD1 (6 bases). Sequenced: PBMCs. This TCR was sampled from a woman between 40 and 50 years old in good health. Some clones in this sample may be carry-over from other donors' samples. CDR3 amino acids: CAIGGQYTEAFF. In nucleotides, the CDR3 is TGTGCCATAGGGGGGCAGTACACTGAAGCTTTCTTT. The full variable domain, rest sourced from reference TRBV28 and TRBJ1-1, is DVKVTQSSRYLVKRTGEKVFLECVQDMDHENMFWYRQDPGLGLRLIYFSYDVKMKEKGDIPEGYSVSREKKERFSLILESASTNQTSMYLCAIGGQYTEAFFGQGTRLTVV.